This TCR beta chain was identified during a study of blood T cells in healthy people across ages. Concerning this clonotype itself: The antigen is undetermined.

A sample-barcoded 5' primer and a J-beta primer mix were used in a second PCR of about 7 to 12 cycles. In TCRdb, the 5' RACE reads were re-called with MiXCR into one record per CDR3 protein. Altogether 920,000 or so distinct CDR3 sequences are present, 35% to 55% being singletons, with the ten largest covering about 20%. The study, taken as a whole, reports: Long-lived donors exceeded aged donors in naive CD4+ cells and diversity.

The CDR3 covers 14 residues. CDR1 and CDR2 (germline): MNHEY, SVGAGI. V gave up 6 bases and J gave up 6 bases; unmatched junction bases: 8. This TCR was recovered from a woman aged 55 to 70 in good health. Sequenced sample: blood. The gene calls are TRBV6-5 and TRBJ2-7; 10 bases agree with TRBD1. The CDR3 sequence: CASSYGTGALEQYF. DNA of the CDR3: TGTGCCAGCAGCTACGGGACAGGGGCTCTCGAGCAGTACTTC.